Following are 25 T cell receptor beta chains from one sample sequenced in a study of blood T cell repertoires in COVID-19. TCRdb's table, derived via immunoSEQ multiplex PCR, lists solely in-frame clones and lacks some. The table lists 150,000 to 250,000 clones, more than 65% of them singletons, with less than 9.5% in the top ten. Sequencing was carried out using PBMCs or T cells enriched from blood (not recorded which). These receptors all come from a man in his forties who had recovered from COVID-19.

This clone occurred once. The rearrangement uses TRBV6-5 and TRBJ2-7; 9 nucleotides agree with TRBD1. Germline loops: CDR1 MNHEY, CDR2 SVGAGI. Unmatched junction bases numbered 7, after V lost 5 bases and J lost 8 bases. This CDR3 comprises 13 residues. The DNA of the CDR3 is TGTGCCAGCAGTCGGGACAGGGTGAATAAGCAGTACTTC. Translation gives CASSRDRVNKQYF.

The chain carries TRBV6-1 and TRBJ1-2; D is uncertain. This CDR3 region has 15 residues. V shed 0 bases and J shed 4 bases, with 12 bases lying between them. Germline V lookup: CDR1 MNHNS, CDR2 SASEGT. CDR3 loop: CASSEAGRFSYGYTF. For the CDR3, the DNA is TGTGCCAGCAGTGAAGCGGGCAGGTTCAGCTATGGCTACACCTTC.

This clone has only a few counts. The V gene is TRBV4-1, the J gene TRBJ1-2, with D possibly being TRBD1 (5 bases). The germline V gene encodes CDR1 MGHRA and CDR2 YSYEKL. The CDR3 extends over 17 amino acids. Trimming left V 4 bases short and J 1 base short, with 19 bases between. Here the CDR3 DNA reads TGCGCCAGCAGCCCGACAGTTCCTTCTGTGAATAACTATGGCTACACCTTC. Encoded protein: CASSPTVPSVNNYGYTF.

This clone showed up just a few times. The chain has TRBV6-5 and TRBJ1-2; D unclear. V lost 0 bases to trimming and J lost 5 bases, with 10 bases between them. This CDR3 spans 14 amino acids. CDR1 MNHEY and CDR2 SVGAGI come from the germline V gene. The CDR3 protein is CASSYSEDLYGYTF. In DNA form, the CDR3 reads TGTGCCAGCAGTTACTCGGAGGATTTGTATGGCTACACCTTC.

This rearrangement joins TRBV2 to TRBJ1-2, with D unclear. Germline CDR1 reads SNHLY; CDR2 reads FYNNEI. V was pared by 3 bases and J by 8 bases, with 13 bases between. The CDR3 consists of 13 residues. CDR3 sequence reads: CASSDAEVKGYTF. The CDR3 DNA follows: TGTGCCAGCAGTGATGCGGAGGTGAAGGGCTACACCTTC.

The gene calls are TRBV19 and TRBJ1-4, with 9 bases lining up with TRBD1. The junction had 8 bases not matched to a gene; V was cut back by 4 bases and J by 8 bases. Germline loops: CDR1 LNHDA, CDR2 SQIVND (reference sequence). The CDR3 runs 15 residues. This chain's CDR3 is CASSTFRTGVEKLFF. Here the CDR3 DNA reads TGTGCCAGTAGTACCTTCAGGACAGGGGTAGAAAAACTGTTTTTT.

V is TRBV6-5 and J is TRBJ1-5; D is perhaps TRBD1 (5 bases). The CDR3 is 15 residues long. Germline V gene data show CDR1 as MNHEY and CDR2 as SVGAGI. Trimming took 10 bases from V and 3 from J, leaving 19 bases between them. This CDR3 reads CATQSYRSDNQPQHF. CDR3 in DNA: TGTGCCACCCAATCTTACAGGTCTGACAATCAGCCCCAGCATTTT.

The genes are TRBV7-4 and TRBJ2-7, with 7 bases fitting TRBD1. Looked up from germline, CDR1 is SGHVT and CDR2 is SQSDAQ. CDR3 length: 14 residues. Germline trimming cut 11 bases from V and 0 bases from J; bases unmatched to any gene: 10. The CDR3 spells CADDRAVSSYEQYF. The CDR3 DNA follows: TGTGCCGACGACAGGGCCGTGAGCTCCTACGAGCAGTACTTC.

CDR3 sequence (DNA): TGTGCCAGCTCCCCCAGGACAGTTAATGAAAAACTGTTTTTT. Its translation: CASSPRTVNEKLFF. This rearrangement joins TRBV18 to TRBJ1-4, with a tentative D call TRBD1 (6 bases). From germline, CDR1 is KGHSH and CDR2 LQKENI. V dropped 6 bases and J dropped 4 bases, with 12 bases sitting between them. This CDR3 has 14 residues.

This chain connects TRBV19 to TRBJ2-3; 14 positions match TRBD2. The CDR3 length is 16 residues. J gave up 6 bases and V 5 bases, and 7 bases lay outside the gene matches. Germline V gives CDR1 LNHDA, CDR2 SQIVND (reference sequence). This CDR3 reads CASSGRLAGGLDTQYF. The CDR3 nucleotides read TGTGCCAGTAGTGGGAGACTAGCGGGGGGGCTGGATACGCAGTATTTT.

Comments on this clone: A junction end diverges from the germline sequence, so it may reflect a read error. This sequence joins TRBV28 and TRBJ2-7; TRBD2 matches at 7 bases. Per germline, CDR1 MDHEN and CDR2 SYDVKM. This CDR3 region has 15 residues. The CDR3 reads CASSVWGGETYEQYF. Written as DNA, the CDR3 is TGTGCCAGCAGTGTATGGGGGGGGGAAACCTACGAGCAGTACTTC.

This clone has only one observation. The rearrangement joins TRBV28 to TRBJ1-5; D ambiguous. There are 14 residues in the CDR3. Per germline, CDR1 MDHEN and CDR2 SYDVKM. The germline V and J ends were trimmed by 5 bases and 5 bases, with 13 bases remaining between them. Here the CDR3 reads CASSPRLGYQPQHF. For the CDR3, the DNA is TGTGCCAGCAGTCCACGACTAGGGTATCAGCCCCAGCATTTT.

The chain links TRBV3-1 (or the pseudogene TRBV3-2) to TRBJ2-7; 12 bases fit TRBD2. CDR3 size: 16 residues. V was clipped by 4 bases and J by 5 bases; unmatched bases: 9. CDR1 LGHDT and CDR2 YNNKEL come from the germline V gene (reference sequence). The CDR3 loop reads CASSRGLAGFGHEQYF. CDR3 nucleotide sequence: TGTGCCAGCAGCCGCGGACTAGCGGGGTTTGGTCACGAGCAGTACTTC.

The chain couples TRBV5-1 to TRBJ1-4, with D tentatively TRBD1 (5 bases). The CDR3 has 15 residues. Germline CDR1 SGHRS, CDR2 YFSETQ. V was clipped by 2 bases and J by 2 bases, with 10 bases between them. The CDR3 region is CASSFGRGTNEKLFF. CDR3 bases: TGCGCCAGCAGCTTTGGGCGGGGCACTAATGAAAAACTGTTTTTT.

CDR3 in amino acids: CASSSSGTLALEETQYF. CDR3 DNA sequence: TGTGCCAGCTCAAGTAGTGGGACTCTTGCCCTAGAAGAGACCCAGTACTTC. The chain links TRBV18 to TRBJ2-5; D is possibly TRBD2 (6 bases). CDR1 and CDR2 (germline): KGHSH, LQKENI. Trimming took off 5 bases at V and 3 bases at J, with 22 bases between the two ends. The CDR3 runs 17 residues.

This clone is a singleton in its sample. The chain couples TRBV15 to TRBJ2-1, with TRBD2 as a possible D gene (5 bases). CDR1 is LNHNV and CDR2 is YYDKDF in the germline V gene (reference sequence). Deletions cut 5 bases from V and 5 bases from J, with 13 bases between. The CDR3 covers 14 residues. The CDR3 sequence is CATSSPWENNEQFF. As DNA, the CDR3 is TGTGCCACCAGCTCTCCTTGGGAGAACAATGAGCAGTTCTTC. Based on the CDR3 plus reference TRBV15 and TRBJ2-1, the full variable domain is DAMVIQNPRYQVTQFGKPVTLSCSQTLNHNVMYWYQQKSSQAPKLLFHYYDKDFNNEADTPDNFQSRRPNTSFCFLDIRSPGLGDTAMYLCATSSPWENNEQFFGPGTRLTVL.

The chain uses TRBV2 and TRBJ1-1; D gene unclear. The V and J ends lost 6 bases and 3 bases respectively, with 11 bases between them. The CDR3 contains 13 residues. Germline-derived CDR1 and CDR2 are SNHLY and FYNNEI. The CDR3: CASRLDQDTEAFF. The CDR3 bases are TGTGCCAGCAGACTCGACCAGGACACTGAAGCTTTCTTT.

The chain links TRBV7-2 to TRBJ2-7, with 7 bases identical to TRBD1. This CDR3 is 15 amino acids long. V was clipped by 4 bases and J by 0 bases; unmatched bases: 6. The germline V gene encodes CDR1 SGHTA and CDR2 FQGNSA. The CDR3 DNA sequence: TGTGCCAGCAGCTCCGGGACAGTCCTCTCCTACGAGCAGTACTTC. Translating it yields CASSSGTVLSYEQYF.

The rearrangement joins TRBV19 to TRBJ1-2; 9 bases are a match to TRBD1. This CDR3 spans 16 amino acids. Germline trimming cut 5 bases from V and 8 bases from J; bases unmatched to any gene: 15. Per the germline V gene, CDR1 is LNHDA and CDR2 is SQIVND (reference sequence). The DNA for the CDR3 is TGTGCCAGTAGTTTTTCTTCCGGGACAGGGCTATTAGGCTACACCTTC. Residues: CASSFSSGTGLLGYTF.

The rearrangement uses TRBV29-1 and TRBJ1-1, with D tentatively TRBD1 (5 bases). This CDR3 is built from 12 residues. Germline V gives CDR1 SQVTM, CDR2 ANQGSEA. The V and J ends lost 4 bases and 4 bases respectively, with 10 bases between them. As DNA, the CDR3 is TGCAGCGTTGTAGCGGGGGGCACTGAAGCTTTCTTT. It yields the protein CSVVAGGTEAFF.

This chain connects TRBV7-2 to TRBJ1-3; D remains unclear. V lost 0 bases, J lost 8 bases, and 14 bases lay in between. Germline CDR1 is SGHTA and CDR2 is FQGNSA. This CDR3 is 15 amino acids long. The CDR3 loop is CASSLALGGWDTIYF. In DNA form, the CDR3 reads TGTGCCAGCAGCTTAGCGCTAGGCGGGTGGGACACCATATATTTT.

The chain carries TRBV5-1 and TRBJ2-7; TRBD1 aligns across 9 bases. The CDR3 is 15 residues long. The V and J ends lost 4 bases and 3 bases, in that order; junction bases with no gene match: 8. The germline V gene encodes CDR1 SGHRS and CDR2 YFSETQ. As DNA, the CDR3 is TGCGCCAGCAGCCGGGACAGGGACCAGATCTACGAGCAGTACTTC. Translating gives CASSRDRDQIYEQYF.

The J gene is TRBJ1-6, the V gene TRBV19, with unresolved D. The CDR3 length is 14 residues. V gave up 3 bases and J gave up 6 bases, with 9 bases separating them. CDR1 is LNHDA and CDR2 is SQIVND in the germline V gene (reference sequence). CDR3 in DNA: TGTGCCAGTAGTATCGACGAGGGTAATTCACCCCTCCACTTT. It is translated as CASSIDEGNSPLHF. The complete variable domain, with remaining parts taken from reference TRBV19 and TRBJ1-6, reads DGGITQSPKYLFRKEGQNVTLSCEQNLNHDAMYWYRQDPGQGLRLIYYSQIVNDFQKGDIAEGYSVSREKKESFPLTVTSAQKNPTAFYLCASSIDEGNSPLHFGNGTRLTVT.

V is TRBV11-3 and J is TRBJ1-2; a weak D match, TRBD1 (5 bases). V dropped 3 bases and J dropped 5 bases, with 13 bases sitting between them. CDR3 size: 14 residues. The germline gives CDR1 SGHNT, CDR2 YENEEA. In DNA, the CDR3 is TGTGCCAGCAGCTTGGGTGCGGGGACGTATGGCTACACCTTC. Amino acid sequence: CASSLGAGTYGYTF.

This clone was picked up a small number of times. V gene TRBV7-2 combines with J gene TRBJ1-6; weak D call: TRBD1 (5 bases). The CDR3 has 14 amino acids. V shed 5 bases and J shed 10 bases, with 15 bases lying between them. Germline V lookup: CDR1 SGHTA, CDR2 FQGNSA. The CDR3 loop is CASSAPGVRSPLHF. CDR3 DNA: TGTGCCAGCAGCGCCCCGGGGGTCCGATCACCCCTCCACTTT.